These 25 T cell receptor beta chains were sequenced from one sample in a study of T cells in Graves' hyperthyroidism and ophthalmopathy. Using RNA transcripts as the source, TCR beta CDR3 regions were amplified. Carried out on the TCR CDR3, a first-round RT-PCR used the HTBI primer set. TCRdb re-analysed the multiplex PCR reads in MiXCR, keeping a single row per CDR3 protein. The sample has some 600,000 distinct CDR3 sequences, approximately 15% seen once; the top ten hold roughly 5.7%. The specimen sequenced was blood. These receptor sequences come from a woman aged 30 to 39 with Graves' hyperthyroidism that later progressed to Graves' ophthalmopathy.

Ten or more counts support this clonotype. The chain is built from TRBV9 and TRBJ2-3; 7 bases are shared with TRBD2. Germline V lookup: CDR1 SGDLS, CDR2 YYNGEE. The CDR3 is made up of 15 amino acids. J was trimmed by 2 bases and V by 4 bases; bases with no gene match: 7. The CDR3 protein is CASSSREAVTDTQYF. CDR3 in DNA: TGTGCCAGCAGCTCCCGGGAGGCTGTCACAGATACGCAGTATTTT.

This clonotype was counted ten times or more. V usage is TRBV5-5 and J usage is TRBJ2-7, with D maybe TRBD1 (6 bases). Germline CDR1 is SGHKS and CDR2 is YYEKEE (reference sequence). This CDR3 spans 15 amino acids. V was cut by 6 bases and J by 3 bases, with 19 bases left in between. In DNA form, the CDR3 reads TGTGCCAGCATGAAGGGGGAGAGTAGGAGCTACGAGCAGTACTTC. It translates to CASMKGESRSYEQYF.

This clonotype appeared many times. J is TRBJ1-2 and V is TRBV28; weak D call: TRBD1 (5 bases). Trimming removed 6 bases from V and 6 bases from J, with 14 bases in between. This CDR3 has 13 residues. Per the germline V gene, CDR1 is MDHEN and CDR2 is SYDVKM. DNA of the CDR3: TGTGCCAGCAGGGGGGGGGGACCAAATGGCTACACCTTC. Protein: CASRGGGPNGYTF.

For this clonotype: The conserved phenylalanine or tryptophan normally closing the CDR3 is absent here, so this likely arose from a read error. The chain uses TRBV4-1 and TRBJ2-4, with D maybe TRBD1 (5 bases). The CDR3 consists of 15 residues. The germline gives CDR1 MGHRA, CDR2 YSYEKL. The V end was cut by 1 base, the J end by 2 bases, with 9 bases between. The CDR3 DNA sequence: TGCGCCAGCAGCCAAGTAGGGGTACCCAAAAACATTCAGTACTCC. Translation gives CASSQVGVPKNIQYS.

A few counts support this clonotype. This chain connects TRBV9 to TRBJ2-7; no clear D. The CDR3 length is 13 residues. V lost 4 bases to trimming and J lost 3 bases, with 11 bases between them. CDR1 SGDLS and CDR2 YYNGEE come from the germline V gene. CDR3 residues: CASSYRLDYEQYF. CDR3 nucleotide sequence: TGTGCCAGCAGCTACCGACTGGACTACGAGCAGTACTTC.

CDR3 DNA sequence: TGTGCCAGCAGTTTAGGACAGGGCTCGGAAGAGCAGTACTTC. It yields the protein CASSLGQGSEEQYF. This rearrangement joins TRBV28 to TRBJ2-7, with 8 bases lining up with TRBD1. Germline CDR1 and CDR2: MDHEN and SYDVKM. J was trimmed by 7 bases and V by 2 bases; bases with no gene match: 7. This CDR3 is 14 amino acids long.

This clonotype was counted only a few times. This chain connects TRBV30 to TRBJ1-5; unclear D gene. Deletions cut 2 bases from V and 4 bases from J, with 9 bases between. Germline V lookup: CDR1 GTSNPN, CDR2 SVGIG (reference sequence). The CDR3 is made up of 13 amino acids. This CDR3 is CAWSRAENQPQHF. CDR3 DNA: TGTGCCTGGAGTCGGGCGGAGAATCAGCCCCAGCATTTT.

This clonotype was observed at least ten times. The chain joins TRBV28 to TRBJ2-5, with TRBD2 identical over 9 bases. The CDR3 consists of 15 residues. The J segment lost 1 base and the V segment lost 2 bases, leaving 2 bases of the junction unmatched. Germline V gives CDR1 MDHEN, CDR2 SYDVKM. CDR3 residues: CASSLSGRRQETQYF. In DNA form, the CDR3 reads TGTGCCAGCAGTTTAAGCGGGAGGCGCCAAGAGACCCAGTACTTC. The full variable domain, its missing parts supplied by reference TRBV28 and TRBJ2-5, is DVKVTQSSRYLVKRTGEKVFLECVQDMDHENMFWYRQDPGLGLRLIYFSYDVKMKEKGDIPEGYSVSREKKERFSLILESASTNQTSMYLCASSLSGRRQETQYFGPGTRLLVL.

The table lists this clonotype with many counts. The chain joins TRBV18 to TRBJ1-1; D is unresolved. The germline gives CDR1 KGHSH, CDR2 LQKENI. The CDR3 runs to 15 residues. The V gene lost 1 base and the J gene lost 0 bases, with 9 bases spanning the gap. Written as DNA, the CDR3 is TGTGCCAGCTCACCACTGGGCAGCTTGAACACTGAAGCTTTCTTT. It translates to CASSPLGSLNTEAFF. Filled out from reference TRBV18 and TRBJ1-1, the complete variable domain reads NAGVMQNPRHLVRRRGQEARLRCSPMKGHSHVYWYRQLPEEGLKFMVYLQKENIIDESGMPKERFSAEFPKEGPSILRIQQVVRGDSAAYFCASSPLGSLNTEAFFGQGTRLTVV.

This clonotype was detected ten times or more. This chain uses TRBV11-2 with TRBJ2-1, with D maybe TRBD2 (6 bases). This CDR3 contains 17 residues. The germline gives CDR1 SGHAT, CDR2 FQNNGV. V was shortened by 4 bases and J by 0 bases, with 16 bases between the two germline ends. CDR3 protein: CASSSRRRESSYNEQFF. DNA of the CDR3: TGTGCCAGCAGCTCTCGAAGACGGGAGAGCTCCTACAATGAGCAGTTCTTC.

This clonotype was seen at least ten times. V and J are TRBV28 and TRBJ2-7; the match to TRBD2 covers 8 bases. The germline V gene has CDR1 MDHEN and CDR2 SYDVKM. The ends lost 3 bases at V and 1 base at J; junction bases unmatched: 8. This CDR3 is 16 amino acids long. CDR3 nucleotide sequence: TGTGCCAGCAGTTTTACGGGCGGGGGGCTGTCCTACGAGCAGTACTTC. As protein: CASSFTGGGLSYEQYF. Full variable domain (missing parts from reference TRBV28 and TRBJ2-7): DVKVTQSSRYLVKRTGEKVFLECVQDMDHENMFWYRQDPGLGLRLIYFSYDVKMKEKGDIPEGYSVSREKKERFSLILESASTNQTSMYLCASSFTGGGLSYEQYFGPGTRLTVT.

The V and J genes are TRBV27 and TRBJ2-3; 8 bases map to TRBD1. CDR1 and CDR2 (germline): MNHEY, SMNVEV (reference sequence). Trimming cost V 3 bases and J 5 bases; bases outside gene matches: 7. This CDR3 has 15 residues. CDR3 coding DNA: TGTGCCAGCAGTTTGGAAACAGGGGGAGGAGATACGCAGTATTTT. Translating it yields CASSLETGGGDTQYF.

This clonotype was seen more than once but under ten times. The V and J genes are TRBV7-9 and TRBJ1-2; 7 positions agree with TRBD1. The V gene's germline CDR1 is SEHNR and CDR2 FQNEAQ (reference sequence). The CDR3 has 16 amino acids. Trimming removed 5 bases from V and 4 bases from J; junction bases left unmatched: 13. The CDR3 sequence is CASSQGPTGAAYGYTF. The CDR3 bases are TGTGCCAGCAGCCAAGGCCCCACAGGGGCCGCCTATGGCTACACCTTC.

This clonotype showed up just a few times. A junction boundary mismatches the germline segment, possibly from a read error. The chain joins TRBV28 to TRBJ2-7; tentative D call: TRBD1 (6 bases). This CDR3 comprises 12 residues. In germline, CDR1 is MDHEN, CDR2 SYDVKM. The CDR3 is CASNHRAYEQCF. For the CDR3, the DNA is TGTGCCAGCAATCACAGGGCCTACGAGCAGTGCTTC.

The V gene is TRBV5-5, the J gene TRBJ1-2, with a tentative D call TRBD1 (5 bases). Between the trimmed V and J ends, which lost 0 bases and 3 bases, there was a span of 12 bases. The CDR3 is made up of 15 amino acids. The germline gives CDR1 SGHKS, CDR2 YYEKEE (reference sequence). This CDR3 is CASSLGQGLDYGYTF. The CDR3 bases are TGTGCCAGCAGCTTGGGTCAGGGACTAGACTATGGCTACACCTTC.

This clonotype appeared many times. The V and J genes are TRBV20-1 and TRBJ2-5; D not certain. Germline V gene data show CDR1 as DFQATT and CDR2 as SNEGSKA (reference sequence). The CDR3 runs 13 residues. V lost 1 base and J lost 3, with 9 bases in between. This chain's CDR3 is CSARGAEKETQYF. In DNA, the CDR3 is TGCAGTGCTAGAGGGGCAGAGAAAGAGACCCAGTACTTC.

In this sample, this clonotype turned up many times. The chain is built from TRBV19 and TRBJ2-7; 8 bases agree with TRBD1. V lost 4 bases, J lost 0 bases, and 8 bases stayed unmatched. CDR3 length: 16 amino acids. Germline CDR1 and CDR2: LNHDA and SQIVND (reference sequence). This CDR3 is CASSTIPGQASYEQYF. Here the CDR3 DNA reads TGTGCCAGTAGTACCATTCCGGGACAGGCCTCCTACGAGCAGTACTTC. Full variable domain (outside the CDR3, taken from reference TRBV19 and TRBJ2-7): DGGITQSPKYLFRKEGQNVTLSCEQNLNHDAMYWYRQDPGQGLRLIYYSQIVNDFQKGDIAEGYSVSREKKESFPLTVTSAQKNPTAFYLCASSTIPGQASYEQYFGPGTRLTVT.

This clonotype was seen at least ten times. The chain recombines TRBV11-3 with TRBJ2-1; TRBD2 aligns across 11 bases. Germline CDR1 reads SGHNT; CDR2 reads YENEEA. The CDR3 extends over 17 amino acids. Trimming removed 4 bases from V and 0 bases from J; junction bases left unmatched: 5. CDR3 loop: CASSSGTSGYSYNEQFF. For the CDR3, the DNA is TGTGCCAGCAGCTCCGGGACTAGCGGCTACTCCTACAATGAGCAGTTCTTC. Using reference TRBV11-3 and TRBJ2-1 for the parts outside the CDR3, the full variable domain is EAGVVQSPRYKIIEKKQPVAFWCNPISGHNTLYWYLQNLGQGPELLIRYENEEAVDDSQLPKDRFSAERLKGVDSTLKIQPAELGDSAVYLCASSSGTSGYSYNEQFFGPGTRLTVL.

In its sample, this clonotype was seen many times. The chain employs TRBV29-1 and TRBJ1-1, with D uncertain. V was pared by 7 bases and J by 0 bases, with 9 bases between. The length of the CDR3 is 12 residues. Germline V CDR1 and CDR2: SQVTM, ANQGSEA. This chain's CDR3 is CSAAAMNTEAFF. The CDR3 DNA reads TGCAGCGCGGCAGCCATGAACACTGAAGCTTTCTTT.

Details on this clonotype: Just one base apart from a much larger clone, this may be a read error. The chain joins TRBV29-1 to TRBJ1-4, with D possibly TRBD1 on 5 matching bases. The CDR3 covers 16 residues. V gave up 1 base and J gave up 8 bases, with 20 bases separating them. Germline CDR1 and CDR2: SQVTM and ANQGSEA. CDR3 nucleotides: TGCAGCGTTGAAGTATGGTCGGGACTTCGGGTCGAAAAACTGTTTTTT. This encodes CSVEVWSGLRVEKLFF.

This clonotype was detected ten times or more. The chain couples TRBV25-1 to TRBJ1-2, with 11 nucleotides matching TRBD1. Germline V lookup: CDR1 MGHDK, CDR2 SYGVNS. The CDR3 runs to 14 residues. V was pared by 8 bases and J by 2 bases, with 4 bases of the junction left unmatched. The CDR3 nucleotides read TGTGCCAGCGGCGGGACAGGGGGGAACTATGGCTACACCTTC. It is translated as CASGGTGGNYGYTF.

The V gene is TRBV5-6, the J gene TRBJ2-7; possible D gene TRBD2, 5 bases. The CDR3 runs 13 residues. Germline V gene data show CDR1 as SGHDT and CDR2 as YYEEEE. V dropped 6 bases and J dropped 4 bases, with 14 bases sitting between them. This CDR3 reads CASNLRTAYEQYF. Here the CDR3 DNA reads TGTGCCAGCAACTTAAGGACTGCATACGAGCAGTACTTC.

This clonotype was recorded many times. V usage is TRBV3-1 and J usage is TRBJ2-1; 13 bases are shared with TRBD2. Germline trimming cut 0 bases from V and 10 bases from J; bases unmatched to any gene: 6. The germline gives CDR1 LGHDT, CDR2 YNNKEL (reference sequence). The CDR3 spans 16 residues. In DNA form, the CDR3 reads TGTGCCAGCAGCCAAGAAACCGGACTAGCGGGAGCAGAGCAGTTCTTC. Amino acids: CASSQETGLAGAEQFF.

This clonotype came up many times. The V and J genes are TRBV19 and TRBJ2-1, with 11 bases aligning to TRBD2. This CDR3 is built from 17 residues. Trimming took 5 bases from V and 5 from J; bases not matched to a gene: 11. The germline gives CDR1 LNHDA, CDR2 SQIVND (reference sequence). In DNA, the CDR3 is TGTGCCAGTAGTCCTCTAGCGGGAGGACGAACCCACAATGAGCAGTTCTTC. This codes for CASSPLAGGRTHNEQFF.

This clonotype was observed at least ten times. V and J are TRBV24-1 and TRBJ1-1, with D tentatively TRBD1 (5 bases). Between the trimmed V and J ends, which lost 9 bases and 4 bases, there was a span of 14 bases. Germline-derived CDR1 and CDR2 are KGHDR and SFDVKD. This CDR3 spans 13 amino acids. CDR3 bases: TGTGCCACCCTCGGGGCGGAGGGCACTGAAGCTTTCTTT. Protein sequence: CATLGAEGTEAFF.